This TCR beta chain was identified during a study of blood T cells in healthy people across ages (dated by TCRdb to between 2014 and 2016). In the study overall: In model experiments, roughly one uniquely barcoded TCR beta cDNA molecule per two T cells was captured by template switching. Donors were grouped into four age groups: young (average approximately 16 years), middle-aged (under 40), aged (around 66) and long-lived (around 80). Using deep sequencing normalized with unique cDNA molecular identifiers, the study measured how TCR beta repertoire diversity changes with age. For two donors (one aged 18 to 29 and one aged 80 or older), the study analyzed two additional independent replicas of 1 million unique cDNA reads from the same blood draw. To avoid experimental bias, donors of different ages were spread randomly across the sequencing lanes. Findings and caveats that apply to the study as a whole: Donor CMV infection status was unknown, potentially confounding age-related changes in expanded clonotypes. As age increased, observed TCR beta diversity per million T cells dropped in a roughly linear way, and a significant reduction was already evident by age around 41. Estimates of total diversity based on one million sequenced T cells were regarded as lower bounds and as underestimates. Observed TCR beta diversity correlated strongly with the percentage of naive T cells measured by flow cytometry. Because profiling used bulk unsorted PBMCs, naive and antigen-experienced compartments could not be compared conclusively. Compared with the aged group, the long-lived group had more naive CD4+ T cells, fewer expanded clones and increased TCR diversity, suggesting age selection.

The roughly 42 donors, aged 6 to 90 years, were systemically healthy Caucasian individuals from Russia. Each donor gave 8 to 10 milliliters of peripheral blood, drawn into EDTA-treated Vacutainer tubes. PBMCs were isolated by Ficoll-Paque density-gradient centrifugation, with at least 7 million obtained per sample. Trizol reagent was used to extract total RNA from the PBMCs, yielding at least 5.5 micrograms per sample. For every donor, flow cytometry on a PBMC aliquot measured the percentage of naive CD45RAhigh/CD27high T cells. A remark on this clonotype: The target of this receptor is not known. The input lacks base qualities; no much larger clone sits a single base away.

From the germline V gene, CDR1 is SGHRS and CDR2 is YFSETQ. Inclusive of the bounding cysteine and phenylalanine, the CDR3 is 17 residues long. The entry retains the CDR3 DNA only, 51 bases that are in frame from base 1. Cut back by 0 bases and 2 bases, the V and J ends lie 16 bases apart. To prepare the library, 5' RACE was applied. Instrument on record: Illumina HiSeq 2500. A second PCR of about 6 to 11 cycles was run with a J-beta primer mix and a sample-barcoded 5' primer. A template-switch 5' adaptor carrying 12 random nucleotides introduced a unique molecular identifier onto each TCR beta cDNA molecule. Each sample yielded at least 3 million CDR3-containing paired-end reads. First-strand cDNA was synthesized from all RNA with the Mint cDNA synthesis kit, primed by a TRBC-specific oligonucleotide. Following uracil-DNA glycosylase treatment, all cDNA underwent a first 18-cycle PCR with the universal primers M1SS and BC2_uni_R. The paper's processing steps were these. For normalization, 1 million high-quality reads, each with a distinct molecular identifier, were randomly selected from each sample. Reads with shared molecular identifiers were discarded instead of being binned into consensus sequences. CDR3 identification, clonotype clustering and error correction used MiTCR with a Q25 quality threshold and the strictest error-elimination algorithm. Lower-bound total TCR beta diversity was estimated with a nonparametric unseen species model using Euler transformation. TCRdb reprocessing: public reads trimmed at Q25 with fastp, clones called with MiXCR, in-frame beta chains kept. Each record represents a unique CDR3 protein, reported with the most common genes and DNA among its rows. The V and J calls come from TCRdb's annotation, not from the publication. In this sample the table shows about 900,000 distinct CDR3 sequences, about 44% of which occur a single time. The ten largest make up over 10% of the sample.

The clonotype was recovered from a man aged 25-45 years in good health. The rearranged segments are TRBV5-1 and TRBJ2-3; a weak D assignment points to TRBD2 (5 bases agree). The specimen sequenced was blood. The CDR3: CASSLEAPEETTDTQYF. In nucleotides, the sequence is TGCGCCAGCAGCTTGGAGGCACCGGAGGAGACCACAGATACGCAGTATTTT.